The 4 T cell receptor beta chains reported below all come from one sample, sequenced in a study of blood T cell repertoires in COVID-19. Method: immunoSEQ multiplex PCR; TCRdb's copy keeps in-frame clones and lacks some. The sample has approximately 470,000 clones; roughly 87% are singletons. Material for sequencing was PBMCs or T cells enriched from blood (not recorded which). The source is a woman aged 18-30 years who had recovered from COVID-19.

The V and J genes are TRBV27 and TRBJ2-1; 11 bases agree with TRBD2. This CDR3 comprises 15 residues. The junction had 6 bases not matched to a gene; V was cut back by 2 bases and J by 9 bases. The germline V gene encodes CDR1 MNHEY and CDR2 SMNVEV (reference sequence). CDR3 residues: CASSLGSGGAREQFF. In DNA, the CDR3 is TGTGCCAGCAGTTTAGGTAGCGGGGGGGCACGTGAGCAGTTCTTC.

The CDR3, as DNA: TGTGCCTGGAGTGGACAGGGAGAGTCTGAAGCTTTCTTT. Protein sequence: CAWSGQGESEAFF. The chain has TRBV30 and TRBJ1-1; 7 bases are shared with TRBD1. CDR1 and CDR2 (germline): GTSNPN, SVGIG (reference sequence). V shed 1 base, J shed 6 bases, and the junction held 5 bases outside the gene matches. The CDR3 is 13 amino acids.

The J gene is TRBJ2-3, the V gene TRBV18, with TRBD1 as a possible D gene (5 bases). The CDR3 loop spans 13 amino acids. V shed 3 bases and J shed 4 bases, with 8 bases lying between them. Germline V gene lookup returns CDR1 KGHSH and CDR2 LQKENI. The CDR3 nucleotides are TGTGCCAGCTCACCGGACACTGCAGATACGCAGTATTTT. Translation: CASSPDTADTQYF.

This chain links TRBV9 with TRBJ1-2; 9 positions agree with TRBD1. This CDR3 region has 14 residues. V was clipped by 1 base and J by 8 bases; unmatched bases: 6. Germline V CDR1 and CDR2: SGDLS, YYNGEE. CDR3 nucleotides: TGTGCCAGCAGCGTATTTACGGGGACAGGGGGCTACACCTTC. It encodes CASSVFTGTGGYTF.